This T cell receptor beta chain was sequenced during a study of graft-versus-host responses after intestinal transplantation. This clone appeared a single time. Data came from immunoSEQ multiplex PCR; TCRdb stores just in-frame clones and leaves some out. This repertoire shows 99,000 or so clones, 86% found once; its top ten account for 1.4%. CDR1 and CDR2 from the germline V gene are MNHNS and SASEGT. The CDR3 contains 15 residues. Losses at the gene ends were 7 bases for V and 7 bases for J; bases not matched to a gene: 10. The clonotype originates from a human patient who received an intestinal transplant, so some T cells may come from the graft donor. This sample comprised PBMCs, obtained 255 days after intestinal transplant. The genes are TRBV6-1 and TRBJ1-6; 7 bases are shared with TRBD1. This CDR3 reads CASTLEDRANSPLHF. Here the CDR3 DNA reads TGTGCCAGCACCTTAGAAGACAGGGCGAATTCACCCCTCCACTTT.